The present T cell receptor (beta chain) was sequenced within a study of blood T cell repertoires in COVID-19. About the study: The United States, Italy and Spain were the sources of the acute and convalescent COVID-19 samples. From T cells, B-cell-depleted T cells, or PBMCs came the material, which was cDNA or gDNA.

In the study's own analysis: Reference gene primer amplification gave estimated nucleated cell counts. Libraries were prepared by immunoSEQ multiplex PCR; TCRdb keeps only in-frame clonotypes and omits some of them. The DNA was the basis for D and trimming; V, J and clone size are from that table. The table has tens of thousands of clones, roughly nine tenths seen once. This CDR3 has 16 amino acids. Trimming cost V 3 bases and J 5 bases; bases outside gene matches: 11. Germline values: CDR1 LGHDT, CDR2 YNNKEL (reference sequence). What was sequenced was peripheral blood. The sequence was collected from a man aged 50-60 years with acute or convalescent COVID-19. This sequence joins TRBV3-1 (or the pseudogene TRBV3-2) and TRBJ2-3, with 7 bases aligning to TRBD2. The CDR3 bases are TGTGCCAGCAGCCATAGACGGGGGGAGGATGGAGATACGCAGTATTTT. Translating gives CASSHRRGEDGDTQYF.